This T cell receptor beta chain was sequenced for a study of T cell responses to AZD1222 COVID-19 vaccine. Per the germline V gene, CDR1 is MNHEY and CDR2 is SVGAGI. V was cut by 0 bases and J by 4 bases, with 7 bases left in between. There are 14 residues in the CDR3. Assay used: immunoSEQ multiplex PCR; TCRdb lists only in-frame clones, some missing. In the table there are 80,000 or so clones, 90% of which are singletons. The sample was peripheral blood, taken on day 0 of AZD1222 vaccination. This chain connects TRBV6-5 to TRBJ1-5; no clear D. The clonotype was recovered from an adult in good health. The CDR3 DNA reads TGTGCCAGCAGTTACTCGGCAGGAAATCAGCCCCAGCATTTT. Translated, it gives CASSYSAGNQPQHF.